This TCR beta chain was captured by sequencing in a study of T cells in Graves' hyperthyroidism and ophthalmopathy (dated by TCRdb to the late 2010s). In terms of the full investigation: Peripheral blood was collected at initial diagnosis, before any treatment. TCR V-J signatures able to tell the groups apart were searched for in a discovery cohort of approximately 95 patients, of whom more than 40 had Graves' ophthalmopathy and about 60 had stable Graves' hyperthyroidism. The approximately 95 discovery patients were divided at random into training and test sets in a 7:3 ratio. After blood sampling, hyperthyroidism patients were treated with methimazole at a starting dose of 30 mg daily, and ophthalmopathy patients were treated with high-dose intravenous methylprednisolone. An independent validation cohort of around 19 hyperthyroidism patients and about 16 patients who later progressed to ophthalmopathy tested prospective prediction of ophthalmopathy. Thyroid tissue and blood T-cell repertoires from six Graves' hyperthyroidism patients were also compared in the study. The paper reports TCR Vbeta CDR3 sequencing of approximately 140 peripheral blood samples: approximately 41 ophthalmopathy, under 85 hyperthyroidism and around 17 progressor patients. The investigation overall reported the following: Most expanded thyroid clonotypes (frequency above 0.001) were also detected in blood, suggesting blood repertoires may reflect thyroid immune responses. No statistical method was used to fix the sample size in advance, and group allocation was not hidden from the investigators. A model built on a 13 V-J signature distinguished ophthalmopathy from stable hyperthyroidism, reaching 85% to 90% sensitivity and around 81% specificity in cross-validation and 80%/75% in testing. In validation, progression to ophthalmopathy was predicted by the model with 70.59% sensitivity and roughly 76% specificity, a median of approximately 6.5 months before onset.

The TCR beta CDR3 regions were amplified from RNA transcripts. The TCR CDR3 was subjected to a first round of RT-PCR using the HTBI primer set and the Qiagen OneStep RT-PCR kit. The libraries were constructed in a second round of multiplex PCR and then size-selected and purified. Paired-end sequencing of the libraries was performed with 100 bp reads on an Illumina HiSeq2000. The original pipeline was this. SOAPnuke was used to process the raw data, throwing out any read that contained adapters or uncalled bases, had a mean Phred below 15, or lacked an exact constant-primer or identifier match. High-quality paired reads were merged with COPE v1.2.5, and unique nucleotide sequences were defined as clonotypes. MiTCR v1.1 was used to align the clonotypes against IMGT TRBV, TRBD and TRBJ reference segments. The analysis included only V-J combinations with a frequency above 0.0001, which together covered 99% to 99.2% of the repertoires. A TCS score was defined as the ratio between F50 (clonal expansion) and ExV (chaos), using BLOSUM62-based TCRdist between CDR3 peptides within each V-J. Welch's t-statistics and random forest reduced around 550 V-J features to under 15, which were used in a naive Bayes classifier (R e1071). Clones were called with MiXCR by TCRdb after fastp trimmed the public reads at Q25, and only in-frame beta chains were retained. Entries that share a CDR3 protein sequence are merged under the most common genes and DNA. TCRdb, not the authors, supplied the V and J calls. Here the sample has about 250,000 distinct CDR3 sequences; approximately 25% occur a single time. The ten largest clones take up around 40% of the sample.

Ophthalmopathy patients had moderately to severely active disease, Clinical Activity Score of at least 3, NOSPECS grade of at least 4, and duration under 3 months. Exclusion was applied to patients with uncontrolled infections, other autoimmune diseases, pregnancy or lactation. Clinical symptoms, serum thyroxine and TRAb, thyroid ultrasound, and orbital computed tomography formed the basis for the diagnoses. Ficoll-Paque density gradient centrifugation was used to isolate PBMCs from approximately 11 ml of fresh peripheral blood. Total RNA was extracted using Trizol reagent, and RNA quality was assessed on an Agilent 2100 Bioanalyzer. The CDR3 sequence holds 14 residues, the cysteine and phenylalanine included. Solely the CDR3 DNA is kept, with 42 bases framed from the first base. The V end gives up 7 bases and the J end 3 bases, leaving 4 bases in the junction not matched to a gene. About this clonotype: Its recognized antigen is unknown. No base qualities exist here, and no much larger clone lies one base off it.

The sample consisted of blood. The chain is encoded by TRBV12-3 or TRBV12-4 joined to TRBJ2-2; the junction holds 8 bases that match TRBD2. This sequence was found in a woman between 40 and 50 years old with Graves' ophthalmopathy. The nucleotides are TGTGCCAGCAAAGCGGGAGCGGACACCGGGGAGCTGTTTTTT. Translation gives CASKAGADTGELFF.